This TCR beta chain was captured in a study of beta chain features in type 1 diabetes. This CDR3 region has 14 residues. Germline lookup yields CDR1 GTSNPN and CDR2 SVGIG (reference sequence). Regarding the study as a whole: Any HLA effect on TCRB rearrangement was left unresolved by small sub-analyses.

Expressed TCRB transcripts got sequenced, as all isolated RNA was reverse transcribed. Sequenced by immunoSEQ multiplex PCR; TCRdb stores in-frame clones only, minus some. The sample has roughly 370,000 clones; approximately 15% are singletons. A remark on this clone: Antigen specificity is unknown. Compared with germline, one end of the junction differs, possibly owing to a read error.

The source of this sequence is a man younger than 40 in good health. The material sequenced was naive CD4+ T cells from blood. J is TRBJ1-2 and V is TRBV30, with D unclear. CDR3 bases: TGTTCCTGGACCAAAGGGCTTTCGGGATATGGCTACACCTTC. This codes for CSWTKGLSGYGYTF. The full variable domain, its missing parts supplied by reference TRBV30 and TRBJ1-2, is SQTIHQWPATLVQPVGSPLSLECTVEGTSNPNLYWYRQAAGRGLQLLFYSVGIGQISSEVPQNLSASRPQDRQFILSSKKLLLSDSGFYLCSWTKGLSGYGYTFGSGTRLTVV.